This T cell receptor (beta chain) was identified in a study of identical twins. A universal primer site was added by template switching, and unique molecular identifiers were carried by the cDNA. TCRdb re-analysed the 5' RACE reads in MiXCR, keeping a single row per CDR3 protein. Among 250,000 or so distinct CDR3 sequences, roughly 7% were seen once, and the ten largest hold roughly 3.6%. The CDR3 consists of 14 residues. V was clipped by 4 bases and J by 1 base, with 9 bases between them. Germline CDR1 reads ENHRY; CDR2 reads SYGVKD. This clonotype was counted ten times or more. Its antigen is unknown. Broader study findings: A cross-sectional statistical analysis, not follow-up of the same donors, supported the conclusions. The more abundant beta clonotypes in cord blood had fewer insertions, and memory repertoires did not show this. Compared with unrelated sharing, twin-shared out-of-frame alpha sequences had more low-probability sequences.

These data are also associated with another study on yellow fever vaccine responses in identical twins.

The receptor was isolated from a woman aged 18-29 years in good health. The source material was memory (CD45RO+) T cells sorted from blood. V and J are TRBV10-3 and TRBJ2-3, with D hard to call. The chain's CDR3 is CAISGGEGTDTQYF. For the CDR3, the DNA is TGTGCCATCAGTGGGGGTGAAGGCACAGATACGCAGTATTTT.